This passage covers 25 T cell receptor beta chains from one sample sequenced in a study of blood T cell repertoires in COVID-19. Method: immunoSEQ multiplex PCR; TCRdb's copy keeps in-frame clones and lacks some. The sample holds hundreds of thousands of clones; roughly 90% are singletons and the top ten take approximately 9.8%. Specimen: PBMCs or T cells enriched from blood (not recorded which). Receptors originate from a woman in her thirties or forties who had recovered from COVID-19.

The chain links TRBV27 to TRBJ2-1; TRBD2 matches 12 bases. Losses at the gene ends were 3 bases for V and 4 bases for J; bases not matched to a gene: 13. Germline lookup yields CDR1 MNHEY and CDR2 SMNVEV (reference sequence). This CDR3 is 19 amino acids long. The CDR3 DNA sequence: TGTGCCAGCAGTTTGCCGGGACTAGCGGGCCCCCCCGGGTACAATGAGCAGTTCTTC. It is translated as CASSLPGLAGPPGYNEQFF.

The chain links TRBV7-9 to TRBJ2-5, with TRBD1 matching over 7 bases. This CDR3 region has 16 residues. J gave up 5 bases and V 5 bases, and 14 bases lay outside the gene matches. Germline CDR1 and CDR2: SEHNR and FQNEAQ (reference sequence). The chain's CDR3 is CASSPSWEQGLETQYF. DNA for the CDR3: TGTGCCAGCAGCCCCTCATGGGAACAGGGGTTGGAGACCCAGTACTTC.

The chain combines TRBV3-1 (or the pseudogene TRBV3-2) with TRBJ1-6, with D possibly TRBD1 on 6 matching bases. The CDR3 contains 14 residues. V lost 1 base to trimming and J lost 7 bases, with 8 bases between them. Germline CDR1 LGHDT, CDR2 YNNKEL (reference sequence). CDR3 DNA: TGTGCCAGCAGCCAAGCACAGGGCAATTCACCCCTCCACTTT. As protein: CASSQAQGNSPLHF.

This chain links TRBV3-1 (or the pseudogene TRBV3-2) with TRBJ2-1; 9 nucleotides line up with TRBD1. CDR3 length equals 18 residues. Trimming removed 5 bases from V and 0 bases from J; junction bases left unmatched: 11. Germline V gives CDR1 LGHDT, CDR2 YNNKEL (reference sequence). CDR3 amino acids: CASSGQGSLIYSYNEQFF. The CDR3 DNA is TGTGCCAGCAGCGGACAGGGGTCACTTATTTACTCCTACAATGAGCAGTTCTTC.

The CDR3 loop reads CASSGIADTQYF. CDR3 DNA: TGTGCCAGCAGTGGTATCGCAGATACGCAGTATTTT. The chain links TRBV2 to TRBJ2-3, with D uncertain. The CDR3 loop spans 12 amino acids. Germline CDR1 is SNHLY and CDR2 is FYNNEI. The ends were cut back, 4 bases at V and 4 bases at J, with 6 bases in the middle.

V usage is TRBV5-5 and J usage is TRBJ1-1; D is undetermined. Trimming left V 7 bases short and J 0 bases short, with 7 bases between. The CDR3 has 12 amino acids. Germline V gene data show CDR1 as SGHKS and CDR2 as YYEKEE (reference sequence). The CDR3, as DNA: TGTGCCAGCGAGAGGGTGAACACTGAAGCTTTCTTT. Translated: CASERVNTEAFF.

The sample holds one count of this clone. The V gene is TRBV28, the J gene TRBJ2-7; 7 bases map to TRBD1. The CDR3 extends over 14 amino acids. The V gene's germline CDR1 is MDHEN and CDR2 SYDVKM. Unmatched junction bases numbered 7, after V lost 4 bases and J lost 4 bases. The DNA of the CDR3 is TGTGCCAGCAGTTACAGGGGAATGGAATACGAGCAGTACTTC. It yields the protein CASSYRGMEYEQYF.

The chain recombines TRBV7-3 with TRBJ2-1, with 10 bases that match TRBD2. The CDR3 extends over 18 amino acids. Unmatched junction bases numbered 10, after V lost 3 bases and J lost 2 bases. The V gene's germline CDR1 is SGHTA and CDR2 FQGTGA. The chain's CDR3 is CASSLTGIAGGPYNEQFF. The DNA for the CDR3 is TGTGCCAGCAGCTTGACTGGCATAGCGGGAGGCCCCTACAATGAGCAGTTCTTC.

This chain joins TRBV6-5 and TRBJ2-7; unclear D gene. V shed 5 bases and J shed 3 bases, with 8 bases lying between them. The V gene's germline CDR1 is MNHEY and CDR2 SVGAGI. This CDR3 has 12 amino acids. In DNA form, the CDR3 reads TGTGCCAGCAGTACAGCTAACTACGAGCAGTACTTC. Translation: CASSTANYEQYF.

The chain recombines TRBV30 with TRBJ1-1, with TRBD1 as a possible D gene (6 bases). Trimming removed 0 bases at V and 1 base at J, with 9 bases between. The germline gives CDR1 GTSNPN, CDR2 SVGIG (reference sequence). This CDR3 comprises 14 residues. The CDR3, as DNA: TGTGCCTGGAGTGTATGGGGGCCGAACACTGAAGCTTTCTTT. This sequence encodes CAWSVWGPNTEAFF.

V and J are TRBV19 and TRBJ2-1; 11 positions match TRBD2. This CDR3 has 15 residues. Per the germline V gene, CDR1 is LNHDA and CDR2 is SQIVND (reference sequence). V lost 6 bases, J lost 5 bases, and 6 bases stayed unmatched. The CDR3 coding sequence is TGTGCCAGTAGGAGCGGGACTAGCGGCCACAATGAGCAGTTCTTC. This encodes CASRSGTSGHNEQFF.

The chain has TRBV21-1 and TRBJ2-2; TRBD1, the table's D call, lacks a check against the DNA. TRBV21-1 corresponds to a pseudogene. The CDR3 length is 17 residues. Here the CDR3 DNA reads TGTGCCAGCAGCAAAATGGCCCCGAGGCAGGGGACCGGGGAGCTGTTTTTT. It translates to CASSKMAPRQGTGELFF.

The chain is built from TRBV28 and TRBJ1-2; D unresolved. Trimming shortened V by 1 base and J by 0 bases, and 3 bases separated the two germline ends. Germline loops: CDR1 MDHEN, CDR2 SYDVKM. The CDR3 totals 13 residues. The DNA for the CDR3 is TGTGCCAGCAGTTTATCCTCTAACTATGGCTACACCTTC. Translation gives CASSLSSNYGYTF.

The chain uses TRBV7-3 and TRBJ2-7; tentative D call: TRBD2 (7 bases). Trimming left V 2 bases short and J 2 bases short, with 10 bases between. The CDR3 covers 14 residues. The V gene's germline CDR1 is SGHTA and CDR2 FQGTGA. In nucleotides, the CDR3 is TGTGCCAGCAGCTTATGGGGGGGCACCTACGAGCAGTACTTC. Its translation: CASSLWGGTYEQYF.

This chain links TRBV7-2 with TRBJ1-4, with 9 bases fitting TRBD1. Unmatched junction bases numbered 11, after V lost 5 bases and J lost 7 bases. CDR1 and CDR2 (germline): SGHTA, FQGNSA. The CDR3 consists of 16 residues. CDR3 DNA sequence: TGTGCCAGCAGCCCCAGGGGGACAGGGTGGATTGAAAAACTGTTTTTT. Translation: CASSPRGTGWIEKLFF.

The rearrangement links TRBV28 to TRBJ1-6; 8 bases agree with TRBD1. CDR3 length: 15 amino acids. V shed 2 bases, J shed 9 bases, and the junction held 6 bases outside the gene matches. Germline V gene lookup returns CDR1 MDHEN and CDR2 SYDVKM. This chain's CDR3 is CASSLRQGTASPLHF. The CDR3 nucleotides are TGTGCCAGCAGTTTACGACAGGGGACTGCTTCACCCCTCCACTTT.

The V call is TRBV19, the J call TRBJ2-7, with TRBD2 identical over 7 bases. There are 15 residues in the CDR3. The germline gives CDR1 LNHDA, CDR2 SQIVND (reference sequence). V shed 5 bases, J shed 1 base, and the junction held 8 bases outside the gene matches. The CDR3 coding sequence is TGTGCCAGTAGTGACTTGGCTAGCGGTTCCTACGAGCAGTACTTC. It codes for CASSDLASGSYEQYF.

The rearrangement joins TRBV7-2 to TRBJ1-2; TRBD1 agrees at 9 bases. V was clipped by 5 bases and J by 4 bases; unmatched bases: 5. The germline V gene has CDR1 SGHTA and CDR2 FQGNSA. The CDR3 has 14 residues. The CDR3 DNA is TGTGCCAGCAGCATAGACAGGGGGGGCTATGGCTACACCTTC. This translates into CASSIDRGGYGYTF. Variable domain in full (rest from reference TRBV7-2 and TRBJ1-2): GAGVSQSPSNKVTEKGKDVELRCDPISGHTALYWYRQSLGQGLEFLIYFQGNSAPDKSGLPSDRFSAERTGGSVSTLTIQRTQQEDSAVYLCASSIDRGGYGYTFGSGTRLTVV.

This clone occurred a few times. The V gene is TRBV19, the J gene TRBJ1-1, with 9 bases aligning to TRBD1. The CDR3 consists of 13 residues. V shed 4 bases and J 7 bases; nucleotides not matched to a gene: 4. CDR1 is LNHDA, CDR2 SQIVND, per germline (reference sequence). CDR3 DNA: TGTGCCAGTAGTACGGACAGGGGCGGTGAAGCTTTCTTT. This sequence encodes CASSTDRGGEAFF.

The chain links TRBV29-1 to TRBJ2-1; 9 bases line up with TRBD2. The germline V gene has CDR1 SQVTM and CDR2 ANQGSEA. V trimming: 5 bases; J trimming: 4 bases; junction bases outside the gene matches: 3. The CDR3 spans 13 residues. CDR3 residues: CSVRLADYNEQFF. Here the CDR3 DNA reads TGCAGCGTTAGACTAGCGGATTACAATGAGCAGTTCTTC.

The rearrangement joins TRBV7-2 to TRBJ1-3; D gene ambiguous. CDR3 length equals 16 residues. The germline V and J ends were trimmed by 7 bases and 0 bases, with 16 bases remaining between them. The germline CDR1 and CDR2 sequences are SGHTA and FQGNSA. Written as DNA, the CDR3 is TGTGCCAGCAACCTATTCACACTAAACTCTGGAAACACCATATATTTT. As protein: CASNLFTLNSGNTIYF.

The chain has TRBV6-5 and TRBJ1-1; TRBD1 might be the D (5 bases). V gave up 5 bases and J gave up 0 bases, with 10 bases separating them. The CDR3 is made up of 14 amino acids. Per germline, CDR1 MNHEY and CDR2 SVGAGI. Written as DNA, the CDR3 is TGTGCCAGCAGTAAAACAGGAATGAACACTGAAGCTTTCTTT. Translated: CASSKTGMNTEAFF.

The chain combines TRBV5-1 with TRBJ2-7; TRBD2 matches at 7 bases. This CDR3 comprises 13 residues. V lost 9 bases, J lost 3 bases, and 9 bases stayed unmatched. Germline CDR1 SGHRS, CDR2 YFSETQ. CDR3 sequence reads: CATSRDYNYEQYF. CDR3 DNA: TGCGCCACTAGCCGGGACTACAACTACGAGCAGTACTTC.

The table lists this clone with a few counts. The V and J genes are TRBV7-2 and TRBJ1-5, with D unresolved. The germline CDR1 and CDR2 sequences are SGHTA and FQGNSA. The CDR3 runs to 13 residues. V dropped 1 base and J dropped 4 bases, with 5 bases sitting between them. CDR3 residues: CASSLVENQPQHF. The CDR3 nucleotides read TGTGCCAGCAGCTTAGTAGAGAATCAGCCCCAGCATTTT.

The CDR3 DNA follows: TGTGCCAGCGACAGGGCCGGCACCGGGGAGCTGTTTTTT. Translating gives CASDRAGTGELFF. The chain recombines TRBV28 with TRBJ2-2; 7 bases align to TRBD1. The CDR3 has 13 residues. Per germline, CDR1 MDHEN and CDR2 SYDVKM. Germline trimming cut 8 bases from V and 4 bases from J; bases unmatched to any gene: 4.